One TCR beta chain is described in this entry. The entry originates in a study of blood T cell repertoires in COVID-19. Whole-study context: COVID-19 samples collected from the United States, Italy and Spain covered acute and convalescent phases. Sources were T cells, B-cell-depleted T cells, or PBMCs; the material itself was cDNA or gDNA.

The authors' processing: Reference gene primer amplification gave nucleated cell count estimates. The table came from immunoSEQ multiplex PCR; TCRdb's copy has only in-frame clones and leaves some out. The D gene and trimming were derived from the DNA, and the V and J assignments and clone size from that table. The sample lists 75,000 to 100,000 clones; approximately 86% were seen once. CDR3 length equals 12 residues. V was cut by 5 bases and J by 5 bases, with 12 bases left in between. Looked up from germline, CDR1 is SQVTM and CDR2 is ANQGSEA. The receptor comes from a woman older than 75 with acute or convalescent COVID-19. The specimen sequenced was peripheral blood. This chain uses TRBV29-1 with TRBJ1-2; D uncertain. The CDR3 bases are TGCAGCGTTCTGGCAGGATGGTATGGCTACACCTTC. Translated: CSVLAGWYGYTF. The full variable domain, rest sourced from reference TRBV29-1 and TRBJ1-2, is SAVISQKPSRDICQRGTSLTIQCQVDSQVTMMFWYRQQPGQSLTLIATANQGSEATYESGFVIDKFPISRPNLTFSTLTVSNMSPEDSSIYLCSVLAGWYGYTFGSGTRLTVV.